One T cell receptor beta chain is described in this entry. This specimen comes from a study of cytomegalovirus exposure and HLA in healthy donors. Germline V CDR1 and CDR2: SGHNT, YYREEE (reference sequence). V lost 4 bases, J lost 10 bases, and 9 bases stayed unmatched. CDR3 length equals 15 residues. All donors participated as healthy donors of bone marrow. PCR used 60 Vbeta primers and 13 Jbeta primers. Assay: immunoSEQ multiplex PCR; the TCRdb copy retains only in-frame clones and omits some. This sample yields 150,000 to 200,000 clones, of which roughly 77% are seen a single time; roughly 2% belongs to the top ten.

Sequencing input: PBMCs. This chain joins TRBV5-4 and TRBJ2-1; TRBD2 matches at 12 bases. The TCR comes from a man aged 50 to 59 in good health and CMV-seropositive. CDR3 protein: CASSKLAGGTGEQFF. The CDR3 DNA reads TGTGCCAGCAGCAAACTAGCGGGGGGAACCGGGGAGCAGTTCTTC. The full variable domain, its missing parts supplied by reference TRBV5-4 and TRBJ2-1, is ETGVTQSPTHLIKTRGQQVTLRCSSQSGHNTVSWYQQALGQGPQFIFQYYREEENGRGNFPPRFSGLQFPNYSSELNVNALELDDSALYLCASSKLAGGTGEQFFGPGTRLTVL.